This T cell receptor (beta chain) was recovered during a study of T-cell memory formation after mild COVID-19. A single record per CDR3 protein comes from TCRdb applying MiXCR to the 5' RACE reads. This sample yields roughly 130,000 distinct CDR3 sequences, of which around 15% are seen a single time; roughly 5% belongs to the top ten. CDR1 is SGHTA, CDR2 FQGNSA, per germline. The CDR3 runs 15 residues. Germline trimming cut 5 bases from V and 7 bases from J; bases unmatched to any gene: 5. This clonotype was seen a handful of times. The V call is TRBV7-2, the J call TRBJ2-2, with 12 bases identical to TRBD2. What was sequenced was PBMCs or a T cell subset sorted from them (not recorded which). This receptor was identified in a man between 18 and 35 years old who had mild COVID-19 (a few samples of this study predate the infection). Cell type and time point are not known. CDR3 sequence (DNA): TGTGCCAGCAGCGAACTAGCGGGGGGAGGCGGGGAGCTGTTTTTT. It specifies CASSELAGGGGELFF.